This entry lists 28 T cell receptor beta chains sequenced from one sample in a study of human T cells and chemical hapten exposure. Time point defined: healthy volunteer bleed at 2 weeks. Blood, whole and unfractionated, served as the source for total RNA extraction. TCRdb analysed the RACE reads with MiXCR anew, one entry per CDR3 protein. The sample has over 45,000 distinct CDR3 sequences, roughly 4.5% seen once; the top ten hold under 2%. Input material: whole blood. The receptors come from a female donor in good health. Some clones in this sample may be carry-over from other donors' samples.

This clonotype was counted at least ten times. The J gene is TRBJ2-1, the V gene TRBV7-9; D is unresolved. From germline, CDR1 is SEHNR and CDR2 FQNEAQ (reference sequence). Trimming pared 2 bases from V and 4 bases from J, leaving 12 bases between. The length of the CDR3 is 15 residues. CDR3 sequence: CASSLIVGLYNEQFF. Here the CDR3 DNA reads TGTGCCAGCAGCTTAATTGTAGGGCTTTACAATGAGCAGTTCTTC.

The table lists this clonotype with many counts. This chain uses TRBV3-1 with TRBJ2-5; TRBD2 matches 10 bases. V was clipped by 4 bases and J by 4 bases; unmatched bases: 6. CDR3 size: 15 residues. The germline gives CDR1 LGHDT, CDR2 YNNKEL (reference sequence). The CDR3 sequence is CASSRGLAGVETQYF. In nucleotides, the CDR3 is TGTGCCAGCAGCCGGGGGCTAGCGGGGGTAGAGACCCAGTACTTC.

This clonotype has ten or more counts. V gene TRBV28 combines with J gene TRBJ2-5; TRBD2 agrees at 13 bases. Germline V lookup: CDR1 MDHEN, CDR2 SYDVKM. Losses at the gene ends were 10 bases for V and 2 bases for J; bases not matched to a gene: 4. The length of the CDR3 is 14 residues. The CDR3 spells CATQTSGGQETQYF. CDR3 nucleotides: TGTGCCACTCAGACTAGCGGGGGGCAAGAGACCCAGTACTTC. The full variable domain, completed using reference TRBV28 and TRBJ2-5, is DVKVTQSSRYLVKRTGEKVFLECVQDMDHENMFWYRQDPGLGLRLIYFSYDVKMKEKGDIPEGYSVSREKKERFSLILESASTNQTSMYLCATQTSGGQETQYFGPGTRLLVL.

This clonotype was seen at least ten times. The chain is built from TRBV7-9 and TRBJ2-3, with 8 bases aligning to TRBD1. Looked up from germline, CDR1 is SEHNR and CDR2 is FQNEAQ (reference sequence). This CDR3 comprises 14 residues. V was clipped by 5 bases and J by 1 base; unmatched bases: 2. This CDR3 reads CASSAGQGTDTQYF. The CDR3 DNA is TGTGCCAGCAGCGCGGGACAGGGCACAGATACGCAGTATTTT.

This clonotype was recorded at least ten times. The chain employs TRBV7-3 and TRBJ2-1, with 10 bases aligning to TRBD2. The CDR3 totals 15 residues. Per germline, CDR1 SGHTA and CDR2 FQGTGA. With V trimmed by 3 bases and J by 5 bases, 4 bases remained unmatched. The CDR3 protein is CASSLSGGVDNEQFF. As DNA, the CDR3 is TGTGCCAGCAGCTTGAGCGGGGGGGTAGACAATGAGCAGTTCTTC.

This clonotype has a handful of counts. The genes are TRBV5-4 and TRBJ1-1; perhaps TRBD1 as D (6 bases). Germline V gives CDR1 SGHNT, CDR2 YYREEE (reference sequence). The length of the CDR3 is 15 residues. V shed 1 base and J shed 3 bases, with 13 bases lying between them. The CDR3 DNA sequence: TGTGCCAGCAGCTTGCAAATGGGGGGCCACACTGAAGCTTTCTTT. This gives the protein CASSLQMGGHTEAFF.

Many counts were recorded for this clonotype. V is TRBV7-6 and J is TRBJ1-1; no definite D call. The CDR3 has 13 residues. Germline values: CDR1 SGHVS, CDR2 FNYEAQ. Between the trimmed V and J ends, which lost 2 bases and 4 bases, there was a span of 8 bases. CDR3 nucleotide sequence: TGTGCCAGCAGCTTACGATGGGGCACTGAAGCTTTCTTT. Protein product: CASSLRWGTEAFF.

There are many counts of this clonotype. The rearrangement joins TRBV12-3 or TRBV12-4 to TRBJ1-5; tentatively, D is TRBD1 (6 bases). V lost 2 bases and J 0 bases, leaving 14 bases between the germline ends. CDR3 length: 17 residues. As DNA, the CDR3 is TGTGCCAGCAGTTTATTCGTCGACAGGTCTAGCAATCAGCCCCAGCATTTT. It codes for CASSLFVDRSSNQPQHF.

This clonotype was counted ten times or more. This chain joins TRBV5-4 and TRBJ2-1, with D tentatively TRBD1 or TRBD2 (6 bases each). The CDR3 covers 16 residues. V lost 4 bases and J 6 bases, leaving 20 bases between the germline ends. Germline CDR1 reads SGHNT; CDR2 reads YYREEE (reference sequence). This CDR3 reads CASSRGLGGARNEQFF. In nucleotides, the CDR3 is TGTGCCAGCAGCCGGGGGCTGGGCGGGGCCCGCAATGAGCAGTTCTTC. Based on the CDR3 plus reference TRBV5-4 and TRBJ2-1, the full variable domain is ETGVTQSPTHLIKTRGQQVTLRCSSQSGHNTVSWYQQALGQGPQFIFQYYREEENGRGNFPPRFSGLQFPNYSSELNVNALELDDSALYLCASSRGLGGARNEQFFGPGTRLTVL.

This clonotype was recorded at least ten times. The chain joins TRBV10-3 to TRBJ2-3; D is perhaps TRBD2 (7 bases). The germline V gene has CDR1 ENHRY and CDR2 SYGVKD. CDR3 length: 14 amino acids. With 9 bases removed from V and 2 bases from J, the gap between germline ends came to 15 bases. CDR3 residues: CAMGGGPTTDTQYF. CDR3 in DNA: TGTGCCATGGGGGGGGGGCCCACCACAGATACGCAGTATTTT.

Many counts were recorded for this clonotype. The V gene is TRBV7-2, the J gene TRBJ2-7; no definite D call. The CDR3 length is 13 residues. Trimming took off 0 bases at V and 4 bases at J, with 7 bases between the two ends. Germline CDR1 is SGHTA and CDR2 is FQGNSA. CDR3 sequence: CASSLAQTYEQYF. The CDR3 coding sequence is TGTGCCAGCAGCTTAGCACAGACTTACGAGCAGTACTTC.

A few counts support this clonotype. The CDR3 DNA follows: TGTGCCAGCAGTTACGGGAATCAGCCCCAGCATTTT. This translates into CASSYGNQPQHF. The rearrangement links TRBV6-6 to TRBJ1-5; no reliable D call. The V and J ends lost 2 bases and 4 bases respectively, with 3 bases between them. The CDR3 totals 12 residues. Per germline, CDR1 MNHNY and CDR2 SVGAGI (reference sequence).

This clonotype occurred a few times. The V gene is TRBV3-1, the J gene TRBJ2-3; D is unresolved. There are 12 residues in the CDR3. CDR1 and CDR2 from the germline V gene are LGHDT and YNNKEL (reference sequence). The V end lost 4 bases, the J end lost 8 bases, and 10 bases lay between the germline ends. CDR3 loop: CASSLLRGTQYF. For the CDR3, the DNA is TGTGCCAGCAGCCTCTTGCGTGGTACGCAGTATTTT.

This clonotype was seen repeatedly, ten times or more. The chain recombines TRBV14 with TRBJ2-3; TRBD1 aligns across 8 bases. Germline values: CDR1 SGHDN, CDR2 FVKESK. With 3 bases clipped from V and 0 bases from J, the junction kept 5 bases outside the gene matches. The CDR3 extends over 16 amino acids. Here the CDR3 DNA reads TGTGCCAGCAGCCAGAGGACAGGGTTAAGCACAGATACGCAGTATTTT. The encoded protein is CASSQRTGLSTDTQYF.

There are many counts of this clonotype. V gene TRBV28 combines with J gene TRBJ1-4; D is perhaps TRBD1 (5 bases). The CDR3 totals 16 residues. V lost 10 bases to trimming and J lost 0 bases, with 18 bases between them. The germline V gene has CDR1 MDHEN and CDR2 SYDVKM. The CDR3 loop is CAIMGGEAATNEKLFF. CDR3 DNA sequence: TGTGCCATCATGGGGGGAGAAGCGGCAACTAATGAAAAACTGTTTTTT.

In this sample, this clonotype turned up many times. The V gene is TRBV5-5, the J gene TRBJ2-7; TRBD1 aligns across 9 bases. This CDR3 has 14 amino acids. V gave up 3 bases and J gave up 9 bases; unmatched junction bases: 10. The germline V gene encodes CDR1 SGHKS and CDR2 YYEKEE (reference sequence). CDR3: CASSYTGTGPVQYF. CDR3 bases: TGTGCCAGCAGCTACACCGGGACAGGGCCCGTGCAGTACTTC.

This clonotype has at least ten counts. CDR3 protein: CASRGFSGANVLTF. The CDR3 nucleotides read TGTGCCAGCAGGGGTTTCTCTGGGGCCAACGTCCTGACTTTC. This chain uses TRBV27 with TRBJ2-6; no firm D call. The germline V and J ends were trimmed by 6 bases and 0 bases, with 6 bases remaining between them. The germline V gene has CDR1 MNHEY and CDR2 SMNVEV (reference sequence). The CDR3 totals 14 residues.

This clonotype was seen more than once but under ten times. The CDR3 reads CASSPTQNLMNTEAFF. CDR3 sequence (DNA): TGTGCCAGCAGTCCGACGCAAAACCTTATGAACACTGAAGCTTTCTTT. The chain links TRBV12-3 or TRBV12-4 to TRBJ1-1; D gene uncertain. V lost 5 bases to trimming and J lost 0 bases, with 16 bases between them. The length of the CDR3 is 16 residues.

This clonotype was seen repeatedly, ten times or more. The rearrangement uses TRBV4-1 and TRBJ1-1; the D is unclear. Germline V CDR1 and CDR2: MGHRA, YSYEKL. The CDR3 loop spans 16 amino acids. Trimming took off 3 bases at V and 5 bases at J, with 19 bases between the two ends. The CDR3 DNA is TGCGCCAGCAGCCATGGTTCAGGTAGAAGGCGGACTGAAGCTTTCTTT. Its protein is CASSHGSGRRRTEAFF.

In this sample, this clonotype turned up many times. The genes are TRBV6-2 or TRBV6-3 and TRBJ1-5, with 7 bases matching TRBD1. V was clipped by 5 bases and J by 6 bases; unmatched bases: 7. In germline, CDR1 is MNHEY, CDR2 SVGEGT. The CDR3 totals 14 residues. The CDR3 region has the DNA TGTGCCAGCAGTATCCACAGGGGAGGTCAGCCCCAGCATTTT. This sequence encodes CASSIHRGGQPQHF.

There are many counts of this clonotype. The V and J genes are TRBV6-2 or TRBV6-3 and TRBJ1-2; a possible D gene is TRBD1 (6 bases). Trimming left V 0 bases short and J 2 bases short, with 13 bases between. Germline CDR1 is MNHEY and CDR2 is SVGEGT. The CDR3 covers 16 residues. CDR3 region: CASSYSTLGGNYGYTF. The CDR3 coding sequence is TGTGCCAGCAGTTACTCGACGTTGGGGGGCAACTATGGCTACACCTTC.

This clonotype was observed at least ten times. The V gene is TRBV28, the J gene TRBJ1-5, with D perhaps TRBD1 (6 bases). Trimming stripped 5 bases from V and 4 bases from J, with 12 bases between. CDR1 and CDR2 from the germline V gene are MDHEN and SYDVKM. The CDR3 extends over 14 amino acids. Here the CDR3 reads CASSEGGKNQPQHF. For the CDR3, the DNA is TGTGCCAGCAGTGAGGGGGGGAAGAATCAGCCCCAGCATTTT.

This clonotype came up many times. The genes are TRBV5-1 and TRBJ1-6; tentatively, D is TRBD1 (5 bases). CDR1 is SGHRS and CDR2 is YFSETQ in the germline V gene. The V end was cut by 0 bases, the J end by 0 bases, with 10 bases between. This CDR3 is built from 17 residues. The CDR3 loop reads CASSLAFGGSYNSPLHF. The CDR3 DNA is TGCGCCAGCAGCTTGGCCTTCGGGGGCTCCTATAATTCACCCCTCCACTTT.

This clonotype was counted ten times or more. The chain is built from TRBV3-1 and TRBJ1-1; 8 bases are a match to TRBD1. J gave up 12 bases and V 0 bases, and 9 bases lay outside the gene matches. In germline, CDR1 is LGHDT, CDR2 YNNKEL (reference sequence). The CDR3 covers 14 residues. The CDR3, as DNA: TGTGCCAGCAGCCAAGATCCCGGACAGGGTAATACTTTCTTT. Amino acids: CASSQDPGQGNTFF.

Many counts were recorded for this clonotype. This chain joins TRBV2 and TRBJ1-4; D uncertain. CDR3 length: 12 residues. V lost 4 bases, J lost 10 bases, and 10 bases lay in between. Germline CDR1 reads SNHLY; CDR2 reads FYNNEI. In nucleotides, the CDR3 is TGTGCCAGCAGTGCGTCGCGTGTAAAACTGTTTTTT. Amino acid sequence: CASSASRVKLFF.

The chain has TRBV7-9 and TRBJ2-3, with 12 positions matching TRBD2. Germline V gene data show CDR1 as SEHNR and CDR2 as FQNEAQ (reference sequence). The CDR3 is 15 amino acids. V lost 2 bases to trimming and J lost 8 bases; unmatched junction nucleotides: 5. CDR3 sequence: CASSLSTSGGGTQYF. In DNA form, the CDR3 reads TGTGCCAGCAGCTTATCGACTAGCGGGGGAGGTACGCAGTATTTT.

This clonotype came up many times. This sequence joins TRBV6-2 or TRBV6-3 and TRBJ2-7, with 10 bases matching TRBD1. The CDR3 is 15 residues long. The J segment lost 2 bases and the V segment lost 2 bases, leaving 3 bases of the junction unmatched. The V gene's germline CDR1 is MNHEY and CDR2 SVGEGT. The CDR3 sequence: CASSYPGTGAYEQYF. The CDR3 bases are TGTGCCAGCAGTTACCCCGGGACAGGGGCCTACGAGCAGTACTTC.

This clonotype appeared many times. This chain connects TRBV2 to TRBJ1-1; D unresolved. The CDR3 runs 13 residues. Deletions cut 5 bases from V and 8 bases from J, with 15 bases between. From germline, CDR1 is SNHLY and CDR2 FYNNEI. The CDR3 bases are TGTGCCAGCAGTACCCAAATTGGGAGGGAAGCTTTCTTT. Encoded protein: CASSTQIGREAFF.